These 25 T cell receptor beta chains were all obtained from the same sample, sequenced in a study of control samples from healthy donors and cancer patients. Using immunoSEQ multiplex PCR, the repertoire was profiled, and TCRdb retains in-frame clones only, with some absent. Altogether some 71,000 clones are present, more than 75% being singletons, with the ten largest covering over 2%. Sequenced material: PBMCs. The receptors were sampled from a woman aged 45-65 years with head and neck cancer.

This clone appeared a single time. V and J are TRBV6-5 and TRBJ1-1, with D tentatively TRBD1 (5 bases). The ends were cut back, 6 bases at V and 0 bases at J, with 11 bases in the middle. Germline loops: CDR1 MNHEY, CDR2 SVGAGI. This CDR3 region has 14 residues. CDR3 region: CASRARDLNTEAFF. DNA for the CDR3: TGTGCCAGCAGAGCCCGGGACCTGAACACTGAAGCTTTCTTT.

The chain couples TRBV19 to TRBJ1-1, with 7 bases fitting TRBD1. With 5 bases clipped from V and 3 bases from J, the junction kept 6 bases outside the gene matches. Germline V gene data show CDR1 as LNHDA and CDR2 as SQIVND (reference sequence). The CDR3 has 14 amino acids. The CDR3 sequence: CASSVTGLDTEAFF. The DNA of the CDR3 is TGTGCCAGTAGTGTGACAGGGCTCGACACTGAAGCTTTCTTT.

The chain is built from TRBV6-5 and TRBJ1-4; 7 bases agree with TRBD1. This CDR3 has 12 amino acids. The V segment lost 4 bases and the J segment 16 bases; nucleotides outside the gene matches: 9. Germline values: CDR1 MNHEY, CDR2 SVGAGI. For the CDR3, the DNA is TGTGCCAGCAGTTCAACAGGGGCCGAGGGGTTTTTT. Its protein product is CASSSTGAEGFF.

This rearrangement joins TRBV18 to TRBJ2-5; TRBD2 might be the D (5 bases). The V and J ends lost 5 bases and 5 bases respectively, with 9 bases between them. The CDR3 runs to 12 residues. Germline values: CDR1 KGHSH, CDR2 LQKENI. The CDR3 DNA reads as TGTGCCAGCTCAGCAACGGGGGAGACCCAGTACTTC. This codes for CASSATGETQYF. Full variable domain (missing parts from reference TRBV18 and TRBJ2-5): NAGVMQNPRHLVRRRGQEARLRCSPMKGHSHVYWYRQLPEEGLKFMVYLQKENIIDESGMPKERFSAEFPKEGPSILRIQQVVRGDSAAYFCASSATGETQYFGPGTRLLVL.

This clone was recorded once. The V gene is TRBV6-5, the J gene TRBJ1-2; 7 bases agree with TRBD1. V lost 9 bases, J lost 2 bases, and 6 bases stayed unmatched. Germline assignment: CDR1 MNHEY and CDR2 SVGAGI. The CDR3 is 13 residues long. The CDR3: CASSPTGNYGYTF. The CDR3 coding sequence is TGTGCCAGTTCCCCGACAGGGAACTATGGCTACACCTTC.

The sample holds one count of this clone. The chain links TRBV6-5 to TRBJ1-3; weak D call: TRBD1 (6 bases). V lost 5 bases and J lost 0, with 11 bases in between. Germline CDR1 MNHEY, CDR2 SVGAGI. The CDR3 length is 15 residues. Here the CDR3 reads CASSRQAVSGNTIYF. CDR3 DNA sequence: TGTGCCAGCAGTCGACAGGCCGTCTCTGGAAACACCATATATTTT.

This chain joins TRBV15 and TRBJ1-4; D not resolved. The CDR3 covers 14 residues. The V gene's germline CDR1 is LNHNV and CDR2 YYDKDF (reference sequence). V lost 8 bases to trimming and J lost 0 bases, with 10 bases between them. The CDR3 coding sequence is TGTGCCACCGGGAACGGTGCAACTAATGAAAAACTGTTTTTT. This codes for CATGNGATNEKLFF.

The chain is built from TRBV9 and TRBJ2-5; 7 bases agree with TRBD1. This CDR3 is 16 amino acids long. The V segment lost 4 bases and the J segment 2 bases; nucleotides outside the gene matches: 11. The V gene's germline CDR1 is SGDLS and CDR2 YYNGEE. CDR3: CASSPRDSLRQETQYF. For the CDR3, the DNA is TGTGCCAGCAGCCCTCGGGACAGCCTTAGACAAGAGACCCAGTACTTC.

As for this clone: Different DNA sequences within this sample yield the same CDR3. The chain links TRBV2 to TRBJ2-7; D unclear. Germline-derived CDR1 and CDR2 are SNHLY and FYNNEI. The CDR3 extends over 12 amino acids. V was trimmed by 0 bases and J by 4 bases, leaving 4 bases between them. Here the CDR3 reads CASSEAGYEQYF. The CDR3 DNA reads TGTGCCAGCAGTGAAGCAGGTTACGAGCAGTACTTC.

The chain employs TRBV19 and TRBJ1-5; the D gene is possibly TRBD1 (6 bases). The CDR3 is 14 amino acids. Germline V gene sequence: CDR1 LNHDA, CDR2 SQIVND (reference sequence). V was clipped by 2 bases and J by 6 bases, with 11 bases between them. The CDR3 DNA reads TGTGCCAGTAGTATATCAGGGGAGGCTCAGCCCCAGCATTTT. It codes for CASSISGEAQPQHF.

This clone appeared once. The CDR3 sequence: CASSQLTGTGSGNTIYF. The CDR3 DNA follows: TGCGCCAGCAGCCAACTCACCGGGACAGGGTCTGGAAACACCATATATTTT. The chain uses TRBV4-3 and TRBJ1-3; 9 nucleotides align to TRBD1. The V and J ends lost 2 bases and 1 base, in that order; junction bases with no gene match: 6. CDR1 and CDR2 (germline): LGHNA, YSLEER. This CDR3 region has 17 residues.

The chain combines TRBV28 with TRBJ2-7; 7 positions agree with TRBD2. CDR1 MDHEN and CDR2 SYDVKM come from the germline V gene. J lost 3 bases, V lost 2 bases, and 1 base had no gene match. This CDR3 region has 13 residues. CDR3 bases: TGTGCCAGCAGTTTACGGGGGGACTACGAGCAGTACTTC. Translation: CASSLRGDYEQYF.

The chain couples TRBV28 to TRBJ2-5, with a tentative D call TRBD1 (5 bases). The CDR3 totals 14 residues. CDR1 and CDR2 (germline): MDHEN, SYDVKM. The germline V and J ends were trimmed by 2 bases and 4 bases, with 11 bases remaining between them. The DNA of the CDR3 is TGTGCCAGCAGTTTAAGAAGACAGTTAGAGACCCAGTACTTC. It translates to CASSLRRQLETQYF. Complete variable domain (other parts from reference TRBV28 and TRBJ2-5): DVKVTQSSRYLVKRTGEKVFLECVQDMDHENMFWYRQDPGLGLRLIYFSYDVKMKEKGDIPEGYSVSREKKERFSLILESASTNQTSMYLCASSLRRQLETQYFGPGTRLLVL.

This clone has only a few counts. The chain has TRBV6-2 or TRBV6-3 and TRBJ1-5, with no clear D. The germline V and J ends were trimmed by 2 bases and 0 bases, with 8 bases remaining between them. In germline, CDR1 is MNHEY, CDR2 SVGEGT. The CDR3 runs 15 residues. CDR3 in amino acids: CASSYPDVSNQPQHF. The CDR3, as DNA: TGTGCCAGCAGTTACCCCGACGTTAGCAATCAGCCCCAGCATTTT.

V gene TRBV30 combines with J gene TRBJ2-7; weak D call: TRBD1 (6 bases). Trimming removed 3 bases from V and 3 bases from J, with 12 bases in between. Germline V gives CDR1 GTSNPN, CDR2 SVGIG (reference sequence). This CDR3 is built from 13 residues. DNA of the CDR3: TGTGCCTGGAGGGGCAGGGGAATCTACGAGCAGTACTTC. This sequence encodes CAWRGRGIYEQYF.

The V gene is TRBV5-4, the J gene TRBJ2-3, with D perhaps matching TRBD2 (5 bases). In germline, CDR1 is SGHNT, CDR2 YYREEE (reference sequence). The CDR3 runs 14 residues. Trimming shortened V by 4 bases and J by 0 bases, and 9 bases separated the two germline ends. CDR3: CASSPRTSTDTQYF. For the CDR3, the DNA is TGTGCCAGCAGCCCCCGGACTAGCACAGATACGCAGTATTTT.

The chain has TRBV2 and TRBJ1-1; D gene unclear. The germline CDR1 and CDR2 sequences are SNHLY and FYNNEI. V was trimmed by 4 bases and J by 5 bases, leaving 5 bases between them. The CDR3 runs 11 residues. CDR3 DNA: TGTGCCAGCAGTGTTATGACTGAAGCTTTCTTT. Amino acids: CASSVMTEAFF.

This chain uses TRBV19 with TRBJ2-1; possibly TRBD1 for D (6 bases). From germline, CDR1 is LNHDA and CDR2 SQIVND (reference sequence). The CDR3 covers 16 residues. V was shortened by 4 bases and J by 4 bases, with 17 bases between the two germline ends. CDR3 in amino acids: CASSTDRSFSYNEQFF. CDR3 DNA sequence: TGTGCCAGTAGTACCGACAGGTCTTTCTCTTACAATGAGCAGTTCTTC.

The CDR3 here is CASSTQTGGRSSYEQYF. CDR3 bases: TGTGCCAGCAGCACTCAGACAGGGGGCCGGAGCTCCTACGAGCAGTACTTC. J is TRBJ2-7 and V is TRBV7-2, with 10 bases fitting TRBD1. The CDR3 contains 17 residues. The J segment lost 0 bases and the V segment lost 5 bases, leaving 10 bases of the junction unmatched. Germline CDR1 and CDR2: SGHTA and FQGNSA. The complete variable domain, with remaining parts taken from reference TRBV7-2 and TRBJ2-7, reads GAGVSQSPSNKVTEKGKDVELRCDPISGHTALYWYRQSLGQGLEFLIYFQGNSAPDKSGLPSDRFSAERTGGSVSTLTIQRTQQEDSAVYLCASSTQTGGRSSYEQYFGPGTRLTVT.

Here the CDR3 reads CATSSPGGSSYNEQFF. In nucleotides, the CDR3 is TGTGCCACCAGCAGCCCGGGGGGGAGCTCCTACAATGAGCAGTTCTTC. The chain uses TRBV15 and TRBJ2-1; 8 nucleotides match TRBD2. Looked up from germline, CDR1 is LNHNV and CDR2 is YYDKDF (reference sequence). CDR3 length equals 16 residues. Trimming at V came to 3 bases and at J to 0 bases, leaving 4 bases not matched to a gene. The whole variable domain, remainder taken from reference TRBV15 and TRBJ2-1, is DAMVIQNPRYQVTQFGKPVTLSCSQTLNHNVMYWYQQKSSQAPKLLFHYYDKDFNNEADTPDNFQSRRPNTSFCFLDIRSPGLGDTAMYLCATSSPGGSSYNEQFFGPGTRLTVL.

DNA of the CDR3: TGTGCCAGCAGCCAGTCCATCGACAGGGGATCATACGAGCAGTACTTC. It translates to CASSQSIDRGSYEQYF. The chain couples TRBV4-2 to TRBJ2-7; 8 bases fit TRBD1. With 3 bases clipped from V and 4 bases from J, the junction kept 11 bases outside the gene matches. There are 16 residues in the CDR3. In germline, CDR1 is LGHNA, CDR2 YNFKEQ.

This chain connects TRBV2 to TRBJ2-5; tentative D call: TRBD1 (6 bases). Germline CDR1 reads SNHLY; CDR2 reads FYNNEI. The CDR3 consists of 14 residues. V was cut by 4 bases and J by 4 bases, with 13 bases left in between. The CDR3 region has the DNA TGTGCCAGCAGTGGGCAGGGGCGAGGAGAGACCCAGTACTTC. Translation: CASSGQGRGETQYF.

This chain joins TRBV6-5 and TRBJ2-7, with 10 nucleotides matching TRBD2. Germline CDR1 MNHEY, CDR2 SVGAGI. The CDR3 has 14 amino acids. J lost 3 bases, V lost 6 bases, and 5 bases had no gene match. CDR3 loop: CASSPAGGSYEQYF. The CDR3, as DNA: TGTGCCAGCAGCCCAGCGGGGGGGAGCTACGAGCAGTACTTC.

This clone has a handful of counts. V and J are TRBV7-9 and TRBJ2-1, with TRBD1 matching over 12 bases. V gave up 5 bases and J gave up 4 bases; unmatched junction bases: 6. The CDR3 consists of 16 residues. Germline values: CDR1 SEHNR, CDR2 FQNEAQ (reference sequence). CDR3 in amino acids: CASSPGDRGLYNEQFF. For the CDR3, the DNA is TGTGCCAGCAGCCCAGGGGACAGGGGGCTATACAATGAGCAGTTCTTC.

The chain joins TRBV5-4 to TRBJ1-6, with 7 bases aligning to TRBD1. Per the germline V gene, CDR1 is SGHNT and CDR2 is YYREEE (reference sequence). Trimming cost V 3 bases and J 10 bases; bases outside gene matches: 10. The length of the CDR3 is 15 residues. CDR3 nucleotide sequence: TGTGCCAGCAGCTCCCAGGGGGGCCTTACGTCACCCCTCCACTTT. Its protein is CASSSQGGLTSPLHF. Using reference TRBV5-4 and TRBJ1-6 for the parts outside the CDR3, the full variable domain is ETGVTQSPTHLIKTRGQQVTLRCSSQSGHNTVSWYQQALGQGPQFIFQYYREEENGRGNFPPRFSGLQFPNYSSELNVNALELDDSALYLCASSSQGGLTSPLHFGNGTRLTVT.